This T cell receptor (beta chain) came from a study of vaccination and CD4 T cells after COVID-19. Study summary: Comprising six males and four females, the convalescent participants counted two Hispanic individuals among them.

With the Oncomine TCR Beta short-read assay, DNA from cultured CD4+ T cells was sequenced. TCRdb re-called the PCR reads with MiXCR, one entry per CDR3 protein. The data contain about 9,700 distinct CDR3 sequences, around 53% of them singletons. The length of the CDR3 is 14 residues. As to treatment: approximately nine-day PBMC culture with coronavirus spike peptide pools or control peptides (ViraFEST assay). This clonotype has a single count. Its antigen is still unknown. Source material: CD4+ T cells from blood, cultured in vitro. This chain uses TRBV21-1 with TRBJ1-1. TRBV21-1 is given as a pseudogene. The TCR sequence derives from a human donor who had recovered from COVID-19. In nucleotides, the CDR3 is TGTGCCAGCACCCCGACGGCAGTTAGGACTGAAGCTTTCTTT. This sequence encodes CASTPTAVRTEAFF.